This T cell receptor beta chain derives from a study of blood T cells in healthy people across ages. Combining a sample-barcoded 5' primer with a J-beta primer mix, a second PCR ran for about 7 to 11 cycles. One entry per CDR3 protein, called by TCRdb with MiXCR from the 5' RACE reads. The table includes over a million distinct CDR3 sequences, roughly 43% detected once. The trim removed 5 bases at V and 5 bases at J, leaving 4 bases unmatched. The CDR3 length is 15 residues. This clonotype was seen a few times. This TCR came from a woman in her late teens or twenties in good health. The sample taken for sequencing was blood. The chain recombines TRBV12-3 or TRBV12-4 with TRBJ2-1; 12 bases align to TRBD2. The CDR3 here is CASSQRTSGDNEQFF. The DNA of the CDR3 is TGTGCCAGCAGTCAACGGACTAGCGGGGACAATGAGCAGTTCTTC.